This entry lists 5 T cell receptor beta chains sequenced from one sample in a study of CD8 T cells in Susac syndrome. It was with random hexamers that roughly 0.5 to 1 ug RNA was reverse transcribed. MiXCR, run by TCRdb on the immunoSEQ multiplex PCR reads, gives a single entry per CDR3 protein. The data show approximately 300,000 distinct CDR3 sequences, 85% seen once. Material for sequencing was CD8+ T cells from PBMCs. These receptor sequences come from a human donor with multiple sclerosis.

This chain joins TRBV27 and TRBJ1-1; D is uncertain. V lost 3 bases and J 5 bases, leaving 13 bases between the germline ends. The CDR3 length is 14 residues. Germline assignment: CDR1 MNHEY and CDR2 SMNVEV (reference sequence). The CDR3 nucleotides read TGTGCCAGCAGTTTTGGGTCCGGTGGGACTGAAGCTTTCTTT. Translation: CASSFGSGGTEAFF.

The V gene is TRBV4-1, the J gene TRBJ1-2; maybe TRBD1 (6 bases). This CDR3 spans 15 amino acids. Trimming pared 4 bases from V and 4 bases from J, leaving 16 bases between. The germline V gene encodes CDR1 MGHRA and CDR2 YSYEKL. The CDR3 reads CASSLGVADSYGYTF. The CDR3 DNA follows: TGCGCCAGCAGCCTGGGGGTGGCGGACAGCTATGGCTACACCTTC.

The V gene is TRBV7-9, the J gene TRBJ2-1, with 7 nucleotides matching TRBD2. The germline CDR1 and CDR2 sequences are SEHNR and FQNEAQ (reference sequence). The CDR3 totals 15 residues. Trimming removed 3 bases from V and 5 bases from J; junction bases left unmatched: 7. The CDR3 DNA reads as TGTGCCAGCAGCTTGGGGCTAGCGGTTAACAATGAGCAGTTCTTC. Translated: CASSLGLAVNNEQFF.

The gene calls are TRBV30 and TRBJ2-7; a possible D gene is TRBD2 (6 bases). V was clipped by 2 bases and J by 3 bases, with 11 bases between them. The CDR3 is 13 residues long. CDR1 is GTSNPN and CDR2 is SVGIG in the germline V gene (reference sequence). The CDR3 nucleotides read TGTGCCTGGAGTACCGGGACTTTCTACGAGCAGTACTTC. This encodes CAWSTGTFYEQYF.

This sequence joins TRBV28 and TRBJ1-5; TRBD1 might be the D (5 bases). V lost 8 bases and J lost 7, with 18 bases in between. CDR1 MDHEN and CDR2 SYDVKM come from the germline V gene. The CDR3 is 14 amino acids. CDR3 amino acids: CASCEALEGQPQHF. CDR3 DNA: TGTGCCAGCTGCGAGGCCTTAGAGGGGCAGCCCCAGCATTTT.